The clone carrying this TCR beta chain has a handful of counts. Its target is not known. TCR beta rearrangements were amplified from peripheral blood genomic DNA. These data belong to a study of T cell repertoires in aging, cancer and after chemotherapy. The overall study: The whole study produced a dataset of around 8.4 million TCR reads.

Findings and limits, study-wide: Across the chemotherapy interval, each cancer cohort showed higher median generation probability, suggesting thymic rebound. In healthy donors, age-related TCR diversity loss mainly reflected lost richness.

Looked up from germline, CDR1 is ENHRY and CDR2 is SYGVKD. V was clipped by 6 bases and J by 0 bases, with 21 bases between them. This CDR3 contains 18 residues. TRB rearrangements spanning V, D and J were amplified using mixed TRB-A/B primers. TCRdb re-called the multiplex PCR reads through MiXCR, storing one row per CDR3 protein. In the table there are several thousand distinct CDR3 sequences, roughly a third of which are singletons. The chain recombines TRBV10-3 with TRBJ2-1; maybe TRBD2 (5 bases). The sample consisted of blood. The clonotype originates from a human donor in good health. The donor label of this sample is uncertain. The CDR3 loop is CAISPIRGGGGSYNEQFF. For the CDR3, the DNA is TGTGCCATCAGCCCTATCCGAGGCGGAGGAGGCTCCTACAATGAGCAGTTCTTC.